Following are 5 T cell receptor beta chains from one sample sequenced in a study of post-analysis software for immune sequencing data. Study observations and caveats: Controls had lower frequencies than patients of 4 or 5 TRBV segments, which included TRBV5-6, TRBV5-1 and TRBV20-1.

The authors incorporated unique molecular identifiers into the TCR beta cDNA libraries. TCRdb re-called the PCR reads through MiXCR, storing one row per CDR3 protein. The sample comprises 150,000 to 200,000 distinct CDR3 sequences, over 25% of which are singletons, and 1.5% rests with the top ten. These receptors lack a known antigen. Material for sequencing was blood. The receptors come from a girl aged 5-17 years with multiple sclerosis.

The chain recombines TRBV7-2 with TRBJ2-1, with 8 bases lining up with TRBD1. The V gene end was trimmed by 6 bases and the J gene end by 2 bases; junction bases not matched to a gene: 12. CDR1 is SGHTA, CDR2 FQGNSA, per germline. The CDR3 spans 17 residues. CDR3 amino acids: CASRPRSGQGPYNEQFF. DNA for the CDR3: TGTGCCAGCAGACCTCGGAGCGGACAGGGCCCCTACAATGAGCAGTTCTTC.

The V gene is TRBV2, the J gene TRBJ2-7, with a weak D call TRBD2 (6 bases). Per the germline V gene, CDR1 is SNHLY and CDR2 is FYNNEI. Trimming removed 5 bases at V and 0 bases at J, with 8 bases between. This CDR3 has 13 residues. CDR3 loop: CASSPGLSYEQYF. CDR3 bases: TGTGCCAGCAGTCCGGGACTCTCCTACGAGCAGTACTTC.

This clonotype has more than one count but fewer than ten. The V call is TRBV5-1, the J call TRBJ1-1; D is unclear. This CDR3 comprises 14 residues. Trimming cost V 2 bases and J 0 bases, with 8 bases left between them. From germline, CDR1 is SGHRS and CDR2 YFSETQ. CDR3 amino acids: CASSFTDLNTEAFF. As DNA, the CDR3 is TGCGCCAGCAGCTTTACAGATTTGAACACTGAAGCTTTCTTT.

The table lists this clonotype with many counts. The chain joins TRBV5-5 to TRBJ2-3, with 13 bases lining up with TRBD2. The germline gives CDR1 SGHKS, CDR2 YYEKEE (reference sequence). The ends lost 2 bases at V and 0 bases at J; junction bases unmatched: 6. The CDR3 extends over 18 amino acids. This CDR3 is CASSLIGTSGASTDTQYF. The DNA of the CDR3 is TGTGCCAGCAGCTTAATCGGGACTAGCGGGGCTAGCACAGATACGCAGTATTTT.

Remarks on this clonotype: It may be a read error: a sequence one base away is much more abundant. The chain has TRBV29-1 and TRBJ2-1; 10 bases align to TRBD1. The junction had 13 bases not matched to a gene; V was cut back by 8 bases and J by 12 bases. The CDR3 length is 13 residues. Germline V gene sequence: CDR1 SQVTM, CDR2 ANQGSEA. CDR3 coding DNA: TGCAGCTTTTGGACAGGGGGAAGCGGTGTGCAGTTCTTC. Amino acids: CSFWTGGSGVQFF.